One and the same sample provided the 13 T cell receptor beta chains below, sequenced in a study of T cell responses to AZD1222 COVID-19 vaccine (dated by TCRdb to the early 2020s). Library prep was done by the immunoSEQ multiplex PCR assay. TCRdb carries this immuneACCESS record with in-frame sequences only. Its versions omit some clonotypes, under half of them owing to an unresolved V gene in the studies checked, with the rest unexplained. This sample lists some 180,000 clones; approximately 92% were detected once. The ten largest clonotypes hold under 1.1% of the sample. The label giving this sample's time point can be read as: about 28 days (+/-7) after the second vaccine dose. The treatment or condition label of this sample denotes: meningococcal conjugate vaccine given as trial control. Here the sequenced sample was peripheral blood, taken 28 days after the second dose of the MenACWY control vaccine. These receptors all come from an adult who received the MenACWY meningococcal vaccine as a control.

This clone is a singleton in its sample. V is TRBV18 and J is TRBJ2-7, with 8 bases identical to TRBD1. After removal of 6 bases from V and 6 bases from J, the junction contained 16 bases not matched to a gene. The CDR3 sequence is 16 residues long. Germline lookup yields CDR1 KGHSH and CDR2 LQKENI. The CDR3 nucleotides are TGTGCCAGCTCCTTCCTCTTAGGACAGGGTACTGCCGAGCAGTACTTC. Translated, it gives CASSFLLGQGTAEQYF.

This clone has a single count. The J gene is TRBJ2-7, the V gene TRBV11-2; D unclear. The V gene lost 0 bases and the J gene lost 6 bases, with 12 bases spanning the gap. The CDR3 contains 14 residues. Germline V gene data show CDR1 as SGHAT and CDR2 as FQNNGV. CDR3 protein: CASSLDPFTSEQYF. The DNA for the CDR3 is TGTGCCAGCAGCTTAGATCCTTTCACCTCCGAGCAGTACTTC.

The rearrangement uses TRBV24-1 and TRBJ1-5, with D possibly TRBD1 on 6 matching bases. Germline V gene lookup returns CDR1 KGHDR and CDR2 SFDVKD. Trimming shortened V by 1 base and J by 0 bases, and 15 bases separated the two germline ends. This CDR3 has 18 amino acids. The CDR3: CATSDLRGVSSSNQPQHF. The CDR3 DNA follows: TGTGCCACCAGTGATTTAAGGGGGGTTAGTAGTAGCAATCAGCCCCAGCATTTT.

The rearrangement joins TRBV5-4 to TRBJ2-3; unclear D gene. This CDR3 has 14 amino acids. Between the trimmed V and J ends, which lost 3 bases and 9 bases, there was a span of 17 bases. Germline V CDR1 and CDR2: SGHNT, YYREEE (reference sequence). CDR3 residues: CASSSVDPTDTQYF. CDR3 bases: TGTGCCAGCAGCTCGGTAGACCCTACTGACACGCAGTATTTT. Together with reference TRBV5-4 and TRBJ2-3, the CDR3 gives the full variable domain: ETGVTQSPTHLIKTRGQQVTLRCSSQSGHNTVSWYQQALGQGPQFIFQYYREEENGRGNFPPRFSGLQFPNYSSELNVNALELDDSALYLCASSSVDPTDTQYFGPGTRLTVL.

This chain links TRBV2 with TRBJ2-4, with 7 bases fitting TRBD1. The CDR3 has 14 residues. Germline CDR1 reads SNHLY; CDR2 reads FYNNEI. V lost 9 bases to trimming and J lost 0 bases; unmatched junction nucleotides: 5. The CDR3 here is CASSGTVAKNIQYF. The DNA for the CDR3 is TGTGCCAGTTCCGGGACAGTAGCCAAAAACATTCAGTACTTC.

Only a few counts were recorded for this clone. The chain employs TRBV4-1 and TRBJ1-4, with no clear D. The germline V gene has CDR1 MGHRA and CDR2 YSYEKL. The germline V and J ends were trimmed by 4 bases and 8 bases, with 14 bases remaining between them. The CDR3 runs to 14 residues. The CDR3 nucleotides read TGCGCCAGCAGCCCCGCCGAGCCCGGGGAAAAACTGTTTTTT. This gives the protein CASSPAEPGEKLFF.

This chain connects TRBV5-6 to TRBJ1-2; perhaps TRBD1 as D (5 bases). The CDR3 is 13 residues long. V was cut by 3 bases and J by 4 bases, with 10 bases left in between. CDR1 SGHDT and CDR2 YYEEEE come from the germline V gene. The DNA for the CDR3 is TGTGCCAGCAGCTACCGGGGCCGCTATGGCTACACCTTC. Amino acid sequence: CASSYRGRYGYTF.

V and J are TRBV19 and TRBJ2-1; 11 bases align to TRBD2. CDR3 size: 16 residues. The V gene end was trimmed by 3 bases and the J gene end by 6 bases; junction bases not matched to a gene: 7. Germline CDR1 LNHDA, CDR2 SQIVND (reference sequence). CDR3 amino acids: CASSIIAGGRSNEQFF. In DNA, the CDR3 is TGTGCCAGTAGTATTATAGCGGGGGGGAGGAGCAATGAGCAGTTCTTC.

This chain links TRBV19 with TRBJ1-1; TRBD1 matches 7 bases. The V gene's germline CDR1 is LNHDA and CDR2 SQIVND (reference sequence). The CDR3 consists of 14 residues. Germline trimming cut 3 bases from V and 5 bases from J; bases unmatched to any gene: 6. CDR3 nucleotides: TGTGCCAGTAGTATTAAGAGGGGGCAAACTGAAGCTTTCTTT. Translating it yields CASSIKRGQTEAFF.

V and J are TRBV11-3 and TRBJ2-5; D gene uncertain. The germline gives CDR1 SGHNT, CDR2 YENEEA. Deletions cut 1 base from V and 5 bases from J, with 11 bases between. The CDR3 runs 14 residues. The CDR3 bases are TGTGCCAGCAGCTTAGTACTGCGAGAGGAGACCCAGTACTTC. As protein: CASSLVLREETQYF.

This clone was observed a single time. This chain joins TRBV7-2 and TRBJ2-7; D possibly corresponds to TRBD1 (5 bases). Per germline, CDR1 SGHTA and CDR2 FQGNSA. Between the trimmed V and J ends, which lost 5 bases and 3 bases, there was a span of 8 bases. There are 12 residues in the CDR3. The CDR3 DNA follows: TGTGCCAGCAGCGGAAGGGGCTACGAGCAGTACTTC. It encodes CASSGRGYEQYF.

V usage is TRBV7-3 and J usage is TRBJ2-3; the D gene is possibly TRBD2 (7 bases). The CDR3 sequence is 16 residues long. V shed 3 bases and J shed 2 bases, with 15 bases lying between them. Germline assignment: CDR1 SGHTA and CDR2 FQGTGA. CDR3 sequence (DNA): TGTGCCAGCAGCTTGAACGGGGGGCCTCTCACAGATACGCAGTATTTT. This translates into CASSLNGGPLTDTQYF.

The CDR3 sequence: CASSPFKGGNTEAFF. DNA of the CDR3: TGTGCCAGCTCACCTTTCAAAGGGGGGAACACTGAAGCTTTCTTT. This chain links TRBV18 with TRBJ1-1; a weak D match, TRBD1 (6 bases). This CDR3 has 15 amino acids. V lost 3 bases, J lost 1 base, and 12 bases lay in between. In germline, CDR1 is KGHSH, CDR2 LQKENI.